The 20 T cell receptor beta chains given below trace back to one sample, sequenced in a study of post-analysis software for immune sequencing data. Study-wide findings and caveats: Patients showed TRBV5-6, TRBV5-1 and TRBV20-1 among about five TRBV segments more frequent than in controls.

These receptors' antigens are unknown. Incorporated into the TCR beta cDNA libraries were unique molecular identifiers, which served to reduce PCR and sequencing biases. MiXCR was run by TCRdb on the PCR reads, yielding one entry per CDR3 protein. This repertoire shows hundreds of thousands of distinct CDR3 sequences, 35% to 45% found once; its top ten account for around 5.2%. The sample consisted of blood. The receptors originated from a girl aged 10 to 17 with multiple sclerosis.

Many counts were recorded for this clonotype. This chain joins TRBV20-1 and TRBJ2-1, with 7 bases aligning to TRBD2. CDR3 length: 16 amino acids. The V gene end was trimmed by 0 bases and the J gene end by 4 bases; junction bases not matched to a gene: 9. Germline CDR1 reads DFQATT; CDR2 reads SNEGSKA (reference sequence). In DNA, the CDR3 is TGCAGTGCTAGAGAAACAGCGGGACGGGCGTACAATGAGCAGTTCTTC. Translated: CSARETAGRAYNEQFF.

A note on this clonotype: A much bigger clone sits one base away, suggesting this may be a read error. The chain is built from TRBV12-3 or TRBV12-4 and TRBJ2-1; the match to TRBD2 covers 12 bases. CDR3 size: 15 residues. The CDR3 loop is CASSFALAGGPIGLF. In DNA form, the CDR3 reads TGTGCCAGCAGTTTCGCCCTAGCGGGGGGGCCTATCGGGTTATTC.

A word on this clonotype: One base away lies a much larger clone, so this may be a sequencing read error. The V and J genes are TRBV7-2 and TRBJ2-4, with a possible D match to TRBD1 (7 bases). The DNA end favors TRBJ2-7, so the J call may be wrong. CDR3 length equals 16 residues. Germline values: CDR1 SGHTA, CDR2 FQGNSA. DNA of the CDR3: TGTGCCTGCAGCTTAGCCAACCTGCCAGGGGGGAACGAGCAGTACTTC. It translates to CACSLANLPGGNEQYF.

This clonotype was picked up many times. The CDR3: CASSTSLAGGRSSYNEQFF. CDR3 nucleotides: TGCGCCAGCAGCACCTCCCTAGCGGGAGGGAGGAGCTCCTACAATGAGCAGTTCTTC. The chain links TRBV5-1 to TRBJ2-1; 12 bases are shared with TRBD2. Germline V gene sequence: CDR1 SGHRS, CDR2 YFSETQ. After removal of 4 bases from V and 0 bases from J, the junction contained 11 bases not matched to a gene. CDR3 length: 19 residues.

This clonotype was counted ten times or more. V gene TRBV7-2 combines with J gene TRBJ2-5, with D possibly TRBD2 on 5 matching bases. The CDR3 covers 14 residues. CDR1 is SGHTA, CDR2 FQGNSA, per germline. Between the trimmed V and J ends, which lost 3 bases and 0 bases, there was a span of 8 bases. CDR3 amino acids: CASSLTGYQETQYF. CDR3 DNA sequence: TGTGCCAGCAGCTTGACGGGATACCAAGAGACCCAGTACTTC.

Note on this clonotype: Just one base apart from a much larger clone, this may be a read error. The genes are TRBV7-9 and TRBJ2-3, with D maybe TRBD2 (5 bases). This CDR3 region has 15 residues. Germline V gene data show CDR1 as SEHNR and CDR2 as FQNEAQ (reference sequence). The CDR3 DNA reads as TGTGCCAGCAGCTTAGCGGGGTCTAGCACAGATACGCAGTGTTTT. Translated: CASSLAGSSTDTQCF.

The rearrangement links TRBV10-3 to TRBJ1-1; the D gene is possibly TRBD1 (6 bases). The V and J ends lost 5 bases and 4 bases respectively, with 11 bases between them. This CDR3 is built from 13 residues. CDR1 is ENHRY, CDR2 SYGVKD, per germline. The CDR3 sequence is CAISYRESTEAFF. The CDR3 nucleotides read TGTGCCATCAGTTACAGGGAAAGCACTGAAGCTTTCTTT.

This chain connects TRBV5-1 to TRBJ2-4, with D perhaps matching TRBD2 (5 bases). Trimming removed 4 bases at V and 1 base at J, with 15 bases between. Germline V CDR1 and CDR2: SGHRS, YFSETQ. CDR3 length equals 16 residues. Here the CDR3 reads CASSPMRGMAKNIQYF. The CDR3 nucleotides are TGCGCCAGCAGCCCCATGAGAGGGATGGCCAAAAACATTCAGTACTTC.

The chain's CDR3 is CASSLGPSGRAHEQYF. CDR3 coding DNA: TGCGCCAGCAGCTTGGGACCTAGCGGGAGGGCCCACGAGCAGTACTTC. The chain has TRBV5-1 and TRBJ2-7; TRBD2 matches at 12 bases. V was pared by 0 bases and J by 5 bases, with 6 bases of the junction left unmatched. The CDR3 is made up of 16 amino acids. CDR1 is SGHRS, CDR2 YFSETQ, per germline.

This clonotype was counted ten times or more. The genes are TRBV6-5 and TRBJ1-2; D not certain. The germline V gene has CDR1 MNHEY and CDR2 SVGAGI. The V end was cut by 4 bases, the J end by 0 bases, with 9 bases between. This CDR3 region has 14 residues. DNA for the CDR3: TGTGCCAGCAGTTCCATAGGCCCTAACTATGGCTACACCTTC. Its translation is CASSSIGPNYGYTF.

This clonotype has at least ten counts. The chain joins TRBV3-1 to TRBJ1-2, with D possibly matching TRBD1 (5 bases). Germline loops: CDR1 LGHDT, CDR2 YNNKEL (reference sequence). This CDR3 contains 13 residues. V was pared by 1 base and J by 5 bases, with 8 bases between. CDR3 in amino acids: CASSQVREYGYTF. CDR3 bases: TGTGCCAGCAGCCAAGTCAGGGAGTATGGCTACACCTTC. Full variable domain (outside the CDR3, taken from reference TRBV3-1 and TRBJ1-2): DTAVSQTPKYLVTQMGNDKSIKCEQNLGHDTMYWYKQDSKKFLKIMFSYNNKELIINETVPNRFSPKSPDKAHLNLHINSLELGDSAVYFCASSQVREYGYTFGSGTRLTVV.

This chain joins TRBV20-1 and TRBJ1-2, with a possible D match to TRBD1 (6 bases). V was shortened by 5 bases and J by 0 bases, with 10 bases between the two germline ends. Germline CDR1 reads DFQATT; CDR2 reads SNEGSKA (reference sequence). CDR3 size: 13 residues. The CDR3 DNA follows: TGCAGTGCTGTGGGGGCCTCTAACTATGGCTACACCTTC. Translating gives CSAVGASNYGYTF.

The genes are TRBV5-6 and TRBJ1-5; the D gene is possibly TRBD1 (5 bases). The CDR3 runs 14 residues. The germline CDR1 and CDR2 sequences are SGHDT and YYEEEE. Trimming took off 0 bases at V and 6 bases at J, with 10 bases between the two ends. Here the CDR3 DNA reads TGTGCCAGCAGCTTGGCGGGGGACGGTCAGCCCCAGCATTTT. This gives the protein CASSLAGDGQPQHF. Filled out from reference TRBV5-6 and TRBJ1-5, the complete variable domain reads DAGVTQSPTHLIKTRGQQVTLRCSPKSGHDTVSWYQQALGQGPQFIFQYYEEEERQRGNFPDRFSGHQFPNYSSELNVNALLLGDSALYLCASSLAGDGQPQHFGDGTRLSIL.

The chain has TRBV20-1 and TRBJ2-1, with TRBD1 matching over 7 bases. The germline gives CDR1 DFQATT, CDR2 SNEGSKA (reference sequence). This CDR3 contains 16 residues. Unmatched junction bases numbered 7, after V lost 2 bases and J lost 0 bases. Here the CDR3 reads CSARYTGESSYNEQFF. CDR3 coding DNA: TGCAGTGCTAGATACACAGGGGAGAGCTCCTACAATGAGCAGTTCTTC.

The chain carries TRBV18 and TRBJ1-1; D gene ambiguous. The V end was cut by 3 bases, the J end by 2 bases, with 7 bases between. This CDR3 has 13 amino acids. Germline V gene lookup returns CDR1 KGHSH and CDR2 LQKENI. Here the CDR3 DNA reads TGTGCCAGCTCACCTCTGGATAACACTGAAGCTTTCTTT. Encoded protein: CASSPLDNTEAFF.

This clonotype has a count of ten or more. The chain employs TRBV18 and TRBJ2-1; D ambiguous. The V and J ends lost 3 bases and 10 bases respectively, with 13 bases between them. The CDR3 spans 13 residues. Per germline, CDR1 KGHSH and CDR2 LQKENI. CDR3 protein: CASSPPSSREQFF. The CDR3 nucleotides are TGTGCCAGCTCACCGCCCAGCTCAAGGGAGCAGTTCTTC. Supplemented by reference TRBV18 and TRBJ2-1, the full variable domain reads NAGVMQNPRHLVRRRGQEARLRCSPMKGHSHVYWYRQLPEEGLKFMVYLQKENIIDESGMPKERFSAEFPKEGPSILRIQQVVRGDSAAYFCASSPPSSREQFFGPGTRLTVL.

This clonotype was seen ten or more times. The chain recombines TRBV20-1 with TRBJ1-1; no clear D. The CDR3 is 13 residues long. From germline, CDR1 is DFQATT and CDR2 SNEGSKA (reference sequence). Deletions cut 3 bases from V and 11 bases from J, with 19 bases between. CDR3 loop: CSARPPGALNAFF. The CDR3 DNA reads TGCAGTGCTAGGCCCCCCGGAGCTTTAAACGCTTTCTTT.

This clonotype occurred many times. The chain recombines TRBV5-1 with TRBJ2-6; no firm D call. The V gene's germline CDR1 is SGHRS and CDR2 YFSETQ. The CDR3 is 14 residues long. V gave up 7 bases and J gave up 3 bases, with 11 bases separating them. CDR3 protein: CASCDGFGANVLTF. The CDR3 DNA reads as TGCGCCAGCTGCGACGGTTTTGGGGCCAACGTCCTGACTTTC.

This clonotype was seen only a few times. CDR3 in amino acids: CASSVRRGAGNTIYF. The CDR3 nucleotides read TGTGCCAGCAGCGTCCGCCGGGGAGCTGGAAACACCATATATTTT. The chain employs TRBV7-2 and TRBJ1-3; D ambiguous. The CDR3 runs to 15 residues. Looked up from germline, CDR1 is SGHTA and CDR2 is FQGNSA. The V end lost 5 bases, the J end lost 2 bases, and 13 bases lay between the germline ends. Filled out from reference TRBV7-2 and TRBJ1-3, the complete variable domain reads GAGVSQSPSNKVTEKGKDVELRCDPISGHTALYWYRQSLGQGLEFLIYFQGNSAPDKSGLPSDRFSAERTGGSVSTLTIQRTQQEDSAVYLCASSVRRGAGNTIYFGEGSWLTVV.

CDR3 DNA: TGTGCCAGCACCGACTTGGGACAGGGCCGGAGCGCTGAAGCTTTCTTT. It is translated as CASTDLGQGRSAEAFF. This chain uses TRBV2 with TRBJ1-1, with 9 bases lining up with TRBD1. Per germline, CDR1 SNHLY and CDR2 FYNNEI. The V segment lost 7 bases and the J segment 6 bases; nucleotides outside the gene matches: 15. CDR3 length: 16 amino acids.